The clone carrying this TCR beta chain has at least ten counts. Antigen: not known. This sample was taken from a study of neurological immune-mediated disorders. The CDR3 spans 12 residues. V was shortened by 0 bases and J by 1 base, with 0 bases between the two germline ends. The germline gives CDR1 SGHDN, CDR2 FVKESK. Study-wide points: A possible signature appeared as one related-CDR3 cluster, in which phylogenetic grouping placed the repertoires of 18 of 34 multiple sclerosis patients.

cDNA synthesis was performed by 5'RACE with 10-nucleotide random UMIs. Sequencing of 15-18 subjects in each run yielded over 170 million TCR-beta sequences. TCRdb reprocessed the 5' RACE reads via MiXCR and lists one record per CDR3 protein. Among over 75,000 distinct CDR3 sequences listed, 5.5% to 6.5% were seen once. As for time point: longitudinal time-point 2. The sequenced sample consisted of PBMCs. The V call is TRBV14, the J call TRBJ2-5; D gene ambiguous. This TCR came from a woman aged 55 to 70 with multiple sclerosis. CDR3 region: CASSQDQETQYF. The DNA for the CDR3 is TGTGCCAGCAGCCAAGACCAAGAGACCCAGTACTTC. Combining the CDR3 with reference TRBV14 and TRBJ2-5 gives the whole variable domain EAGVTQFPSHSVIEKGQTVTLRCDPISGHDNLYWYRRVMGKEIKFLLHFVKESKQDESGMPNNRFLAERTGGTYSTLKVQPAELEDSGVYFCASSQDQETQYFGPGTRLLVL.